The 22 T cell receptor beta chains reported below all come from one sample, sequenced in a study of response to subunit inactivated influenza vaccine. TCRdb re-analysed the RT-PCR reads in MiXCR, keeping a single row per CDR3 protein. The sample includes approximately 520,000 distinct CDR3 sequences, about 25% of them seen just once. Sequences were derived from CD4+ T cells sorted from PBMCs, sampled around 5 days after vaccination. These receptors were taken from a man aged 50 to 60 who received an inactivated influenza vaccine.

This clonotype was detected a few times. CDR3 residues: CASSILRARGGAAKNIQYF. The CDR3, as DNA: TGTGCCAGTAGTATCTTGAGGGCCAGGGGGGGAGCGGCCAAAAACATTCAGTACTTC. V gene TRBV19 combines with J gene TRBJ2-4; D is possibly TRBD1 or TRBD2 (7 bases each). The CDR3 is 19 amino acids. Per germline, CDR1 LNHDA and CDR2 SQIVND (reference sequence). The ends were cut back, 3 bases at V and 1 base at J, with 22 bases in the middle.

The CDR3 DNA reads as TGCAGTCCCCATTCAGGGGGAATTCAACCCTATGGCTACACCTTC. It yields the protein CSPHSGGIQPYGYTF. The rearrangement uses TRBV20-1 and TRBJ1-2; TRBD1 matches 7 bases. Trimming at V came to 8 bases and at J to 4 bases, leaving 16 bases not matched to a gene. CDR1 and CDR2 from the germline V gene are DFQATT and SNEGSKA (reference sequence). The CDR3 consists of 15 residues.

This clonotype came up a few times. V usage is TRBV12-3 or TRBV12-4 and J usage is TRBJ1-2; D uncertain. CDR3 length: 14 residues. The V end was cut by 3 bases, the J end by 2 bases, with 10 bases between. The CDR3 bases are TGTGCCAGCAGTTTCAACAGCTTCAACTATGGCTACACCTTC. It specifies CASSFNSFNYGYTF.

In nucleotides, the CDR3 is TGCGCCAGCAGACGGACTAGCGGGGGACCGAACACCGGGGAGCTGTTTTTT. Translating gives CASRRTSGGPNTGELFF. This chain joins TRBV5-1 and TRBJ2-2; 13 nucleotides align to TRBD2. The J segment lost 0 bases and the V segment lost 5 bases, leaving 4 bases of the junction unmatched. Germline loops: CDR1 SGHRS, CDR2 YFSETQ. This CDR3 comprises 17 residues.

This clonotype has only a few counts. The V gene is TRBV29-1, the J gene TRBJ2-1; TRBD2 is a possible D gene (5 bases). V was trimmed by 6 bases and J by 4 bases, leaving 13 bases between them. Germline V gives CDR1 SQVTM, CDR2 ANQGSEA. This CDR3 spans 13 amino acids. The CDR3 reads CSVGGSKYNEQFF. The DNA for the CDR3 is TGCAGCGTCGGAGGCAGCAAGTACAATGAGCAGTTCTTC.

J is TRBJ1-5 and V is TRBV7-2, with no clear D. The CDR3 sequence is 14 residues long. Deletions cut 1 base from V and 3 bases from J, with 7 bases between. From germline, CDR1 is SGHTA and CDR2 FQGNSA. CDR3 nucleotides: TGTGCCAGCAGCTTAGATCCAGCCAATCAGCCCCAGCATTTT. It is translated as CASSLDPANQPQHF.

This clonotype has a handful of counts. The chain carries TRBV6-1 and TRBJ2-3; 7 positions agree with TRBD2. The germline V gene has CDR1 MNHNS and CDR2 SASEGT. The CDR3 is 14 residues long. The J segment lost 0 bases and the V segment lost 8 bases, leaving 5 bases of the junction unmatched. CDR3 DNA sequence: TGTGCCAGCCAAAGCGGGATAAGCACAGATACGCAGTATTTT. It codes for CASQSGISTDTQYF.

This chain joins TRBV20-1 and TRBJ2-1; a possible D gene is TRBD2 (6 bases). Germline V gene data show CDR1 as DFQATT and CDR2 as SNEGSKA (reference sequence). The CDR3 contains 13 residues. With 6 bases removed from V and 0 bases from J, the gap between germline ends came to 9 bases. CDR3 sequence reads: CSAAGLSYNEQFF. CDR3 DNA sequence: TGCAGTGCCGCGGGACTCTCCTACAATGAGCAGTTCTTC.

As to this clonotype: A much larger clone is a single base away; this may be a read error. This chain joins TRBV6-2 or TRBV6-3 and TRBJ2-1, with TRBD1 identical over 7 bases. With 6 bases clipped from V and 4 bases from J, the junction kept 0 bases outside the gene matches. This CDR3 region has 12 residues. The V gene's germline CDR1 is MNHEY and CDR2 SVGEGT. This CDR3 is CASRDRYNEQFF. In DNA, the CDR3 is TGTGCCAGCAGGGACAGGTACAATGAGCAGTTCTTC.

The chain joins TRBV19 to TRBJ2-1; 8 bases are shared with TRBD2. J was trimmed by 4 bases and V by 6 bases; bases with no gene match: 5. This CDR3 comprises 14 residues. The germline CDR1 and CDR2 sequences are LNHDA and SQIVND (reference sequence). CDR3 region: CASSGRGLYNEQFF. CDR3 in DNA: TGTGCCAGTAGCGGGAGGGGCCTTTACAATGAGCAGTTCTTC.

The rearrangement joins TRBV3-1 to TRBJ1-5; maybe TRBD1 (5 bases). Trimming cost V 3 bases and J 12 bases, with 12 bases left between them. Germline V gene lookup returns CDR1 LGHDT and CDR2 YNNKEL (reference sequence). The CDR3 is made up of 12 amino acids. For the CDR3, the DNA is TGTGCCAGCAGCCAGGGGGAACGGCTCCAGCATTTT. Residues: CASSQGERLQHF.

The rearrangement joins TRBV7-2 to TRBJ1-5; possible D gene TRBD1, 5 bases. Trimming stripped 1 base from V and 6 bases from J, with 13 bases between. Germline CDR1 is SGHTA and CDR2 is FQGNSA. The CDR3 spans 15 residues. The CDR3 coding sequence is TGTGCCAGCAGCTTAGGGGGGGGTCTCGGTCAGCCCCAGCATTTT. Its protein is CASSLGGGLGQPQHF. The variable domain in full, completed from reference TRBV7-2 and TRBJ1-5, reads GAGVSQSPSNKVTEKGKDVELRCDPISGHTALYWYRQSLGQGLEFLIYFQGNSAPDKSGLPSDRFSAERTGGSVSTLTIQRTQQEDSAVYLCASSLGGGLGQPQHFGDGTRLSIL.

V usage is TRBV14 and J usage is TRBJ2-7, with 9 bases aligning to TRBD2. With V trimmed by 0 bases and J by 4 bases, 10 bases remained unmatched. Per the germline V gene, CDR1 is SGHDN and CDR2 is FVKESK. The CDR3 totals 17 residues. The chain's CDR3 is CASSQDPFLAGRYEQYF. In DNA form, the CDR3 reads TGTGCCAGCAGCCAAGATCCGTTCCTAGCGGGACGATACGAGCAGTACTTC. The full variable domain, in which reference TRBV14 and TRBJ2-7 provide the parts outside the CDR3, is EAGVTQFPSHSVIEKGQTVTLRCDPISGHDNLYWYRRVMGKEIKFLLHFVKESKQDESGMPNNRFLAERTGGTYSTLKVQPAELEDSGVYFCASSQDPFLAGRYEQYFGPGTRLTVT.

V gene TRBV4-3 combines with J gene TRBJ2-7; TRBD1 is a possible D gene (5 bases). CDR3 length: 17 amino acids. CDR1 is LGHNA and CDR2 is YSLEER in the germline V gene. Trimming cost V 0 bases and J 0 bases, with 15 bases left between them. For the CDR3, the DNA is TGCGCCAGCAGCCAAGATACCGAGGACAAGAGCTCCTACGAGCAGTACTTC. Its translation is CASSQDTEDKSSYEQYF.

The CDR3 sequence is CAISELEAYNEQFF. DNA for the CDR3: TGTGCCATCAGTGAGTTGGAGGCGTACAATGAGCAGTTCTTC. The rearrangement joins TRBV10-3 to TRBJ2-1; D is perhaps TRBD2 (5 bases). Germline values: CDR1 ENHRY, CDR2 SYGVKD. V lost 1 base and J 4 bases, leaving 8 bases between the germline ends. This CDR3 comprises 14 residues.

This clonotype was seen only a few times. V and J are TRBV20-1 and TRBJ2-1, with D tentatively TRBD1 or TRBD2 (5 bases each). This CDR3 region has 15 residues. Per the germline V gene, CDR1 is DFQATT and CDR2 is SNEGSKA (reference sequence). Trimming left V 1 base short and J 3 bases short, with 13 bases between. This CDR3 is CSARGGRVDYNEQFF. CDR3 nucleotides: TGCAGTGCTAGAGGGGGACGGGTGGACTACAATGAGCAGTTCTTC.

There are a few counts of this clonotype. The gene calls are TRBV14 and TRBJ2-1, with D maybe TRBD1 (6 bases). CDR1 and CDR2 (germline): SGHDN, FVKESK. V shed 1 base and J shed 2 bases, with 24 bases lying between them. The CDR3 is 20 amino acids. The DNA of the CDR3 is TGTGCCAGCAGCCAAGGGCCATCTCAGGAACAGGGTCGGCCCTACAATGAGCAGTTCTTC. Its translation is CASSQGPSQEQGRPYNEQFF.

V gene TRBV4-1 combines with J gene TRBJ1-4; no clear D. Germline values: CDR1 MGHRA, CDR2 YSYEKL. V was cut by 0 bases and J by 0 bases, with 5 bases left in between. The CDR3 sequence is 15 residues long. CDR3 sequence (DNA): TGCGCCAGCAGCCAAGAGGGGACAACTAATGAAAAACTGTTTTTT. It is translated as CASSQEGTTNEKLFF.

The sample holds a few counts of this clonotype. This chain connects TRBV14 to TRBJ1-1, with 7 bases that match TRBD1. V trimming: 3 bases; J trimming: 0 bases; junction bases outside the gene matches: 4. The germline CDR1 and CDR2 sequences are SGHDN and FVKESK. The CDR3 has 15 amino acids. The CDR3 nucleotides read TGTGCCAGCAGCCAGCTGGGACAGATGAACACTGAAGCTTTCTTT. Amino acid sequence: CASSQLGQMNTEAFF.

The chain uses TRBV19 and TRBJ1-6, with no clear D. Per the germline V gene, CDR1 is LNHDA and CDR2 is SQIVND (reference sequence). V gave up 6 bases and J gave up 4 bases, with 16 bases separating them. The CDR3 runs 16 residues. As DNA, the CDR3 is TGTGCCAGTAGAGAAACGACACGAGTATATAATTCACCCCTCCACTTT. Residues: CASRETTRVYNSPLHF.

The chain employs TRBV12-3 or TRBV12-4 and TRBJ2-7; D not resolved. Trimming removed 1 base from V and 3 bases from J, with 7 bases in between. The CDR3 runs 13 residues. CDR3 protein: CASSLGSDYEQYF. DNA of the CDR3: TGTGCCAGCAGTTTAGGTTCCGACTACGAGCAGTACTTC.

This clonotype came up a few times. This chain's CDR3 is CASSQGRRINTGELFF. The CDR3 nucleotides are TGTGCCAGCAGCCAAGGTCGCAGAATTAACACCGGGGAGCTGTTTTTT. The chain employs TRBV4-2 and TRBJ2-2, with unresolved D. The V end was cut by 1 base, the J end by 2 bases, with 11 bases between. From germline, CDR1 is LGHNA and CDR2 YNFKEQ. CDR3 length: 16 residues.